This paragraph covers one T cell receptor (beta chain) sequence. This entry comes from a study of T cells in tumors after PD-1 blockade. The repertoire was sequenced with immunoSEQ multiplex PCR; TCRdb's copy has only in-frame clones and lacks some. The table has 55,000 to 65,000 clones, around 80% seen once. CDR1 is SEHNR, CDR2 FQNEAQ, per germline (reference sequence). The CDR3 has 12 residues. Trimming took 1 base from V and 6 from J, leaving 6 bases between them. The gene calls are TRBV7-9 and TRBJ1-2, with D uncertain. This material consisted of PBMCs, taken before anti-PD-1 treatment. The origin of this receptor is a human donor with basal cell carcinoma. CDR3 sequence: CASSLGGNGYTF. CDR3 sequence (DNA): TGTGCCAGCAGCTTAGGGGGAAATGGCTACACCTTC.